A single sample gave rise to the 24 T cell receptor beta chains below, sequenced in a study of OX40 agonist ivuxolimab in advanced cancers. The data were produced by immunoSEQ multiplex PCR, yet TCRdb's version contains in-frame clones alone and is incomplete. The data show more than 75,000 clones, around nine tenths seen once. The material sequenced was CD4+ or CD8+ T cells sorted from blood, taken in a trial of the OX40 agonist ivuxolimab. The receptors derive from an adult with an advanced solid tumor such as melanoma, head and neck, liver or kidney cancer.

The chain is built from TRBV4-2 and TRBJ1-4, with TRBD1 identical over 7 bases. The CDR3 sequence is 15 residues long. Looked up from germline, CDR1 is LGHNA and CDR2 is YNFKEQ. V lost 4 bases and J lost 7; bases outside the gene matches: 9. The CDR3 nucleotides read TGTGCCAGCAGCCCCGGACAGGAGAGTGGTGAAAAACTGTTTTTT. Translation: CASSPGQESGEKLFF.

V usage is TRBV5-6 and J usage is TRBJ2-1; D is uncertain. Germline assignment: CDR1 SGHDT and CDR2 YYEEEE. The CDR3 spans 11 residues. V was shortened by 1 base and J by 6 bases, with 2 bases between the two germline ends. The CDR3 spells CASSLSNEQFF. The CDR3 DNA reads as TGTGCCAGCAGCTTGTCCAATGAGCAGTTCTTC.

This clone was detected a few times. This chain joins TRBV30 and TRBJ1-1; no clear D gene. CDR3 length: 11 amino acids. CDR1 GTSNPN and CDR2 SVGIG come from the germline V gene (reference sequence). Trimming cost V 3 bases and J 6 bases, with 8 bases left between them. Written as DNA, the CDR3 is TGTGCCTGGAGGATCGCCCCTGAAGCTTTCTTT. It is translated as CAWRIAPEAFF.

This clone showed up just once. The chain recombines TRBV7-2 with TRBJ2-5; D perhaps matches TRBD1 (5 bases). The ends were cut back, 5 bases at V and 5 bases at J, with 12 bases in the middle. The CDR3 has 13 residues. Germline assignment: CDR1 SGHTA and CDR2 FQGNSA. The CDR3 reads CASSPRSGETQYF. Written as DNA, the CDR3 is TGTGCCAGCAGCCCGCGGTCAGGGGAGACCCAGTACTTC.

The V and J genes are TRBV29-1 and TRBJ1-4, with TRBD1 as a possible D gene (5 bases). Per the germline V gene, CDR1 is SQVTM and CDR2 is ANQGSEA. CDR3 size: 14 residues. V lost 0 bases to trimming and J lost 7 bases, with 12 bases between them. The CDR3: CSVEEATVGEKLFF. The CDR3 DNA reads TGCAGCGTTGAAGAGGCGACAGTGGGTGAAAAACTGTTTTTT.

The chain has TRBV21-1 and TRBJ1-4; TRBD1, the table's D call, was not compared with the DNA. TRBV21-1 is assigned pseudogene status. The CDR3 sequence is 16 residues long. The CDR3 loop is CASSPRTGARGEKLFF. In DNA form, the CDR3 reads TGTGCCAGCAGCCCAAGAACAGGGGCGAGGGGTGAAAAACTGTTTTTT.

This clone has only one observation. In the same sample, other DNA sequences code for this CDR3. This chain uses TRBV30 with TRBJ2-3; no clear D. Trimming shortened V by 1 base and J by 6 bases, and 8 bases separated the two germline ends. The CDR3 has 12 amino acids. Per germline, CDR1 GTSNPN and CDR2 SVGIG (reference sequence). The DNA of the CDR3 is TGTGCCTGGAGTGCCACCGCGGATACGCAGTATTTT. This codes for CAWSATADTQYF.

The chain employs TRBV28 and TRBJ2-1; TRBD1 agrees at 10 bases. Unmatched junction bases numbered 7, after V lost 10 bases and J lost 4 bases. There are 14 residues in the CDR3. The germline CDR1 and CDR2 sequences are MDHEN and SYDVKM. The DNA for the CDR3 is TGTGCCACTTCGGGACAGGGGATTTACAATGAGCAGTTCTTC. This gives the protein CATSGQGIYNEQFF.

The chain uses TRBV7-9 and TRBJ2-2; no clear D gene. V was trimmed by 1 base and J by 6 bases, leaving 6 bases between them. This CDR3 contains 13 residues. Per the germline V gene, CDR1 is SEHNR and CDR2 is FQNEAQ (reference sequence). The CDR3 sequence is CASSLETAGELFF. In DNA form, the CDR3 reads TGTGCCAGCAGCTTAGAGACCGCCGGGGAGCTGTTTTTT.

The chain uses TRBV30 and TRBJ1-6; 9 positions agree with TRBD1. Germline V CDR1 and CDR2: GTSNPN, SVGIG (reference sequence). The CDR3 spans 15 residues. The ends lost 2 bases at V and 12 bases at J; junction bases unmatched: 11. CDR3 in amino acids: CAWSPPGQGRIPLHF. As DNA, the CDR3 is TGTGCCTGGAGTCCTCCCGGACAGGGGAGGATACCCCTCCACTTT.

J is TRBJ2-3 and V is TRBV2; no firm D call. Germline CDR1 reads SNHLY; CDR2 reads FYNNEI. V was shortened by 4 bases and J by 6 bases, with 8 bases between the two germline ends. This CDR3 spans 12 amino acids. For the CDR3, the DNA is TGTGCCAGCAGTGGTGACTCGGATACGCAGTATTTT. Its protein is CASSGDSDTQYF. Full variable domain (remainder filled in from reference TRBV2 and TRBJ2-3): EPEVTQTPSHQVTQMGQEVILRCVPISNHLYFYWYRQILGQKVEFLVSFYNNEISEKSEIFDDQFSVERPDGSNFTLKIRSTKLEDSAMYFCASSGDSDTQYFGPGTRLTVL.

As DNA, the CDR3 is TGTGCCAGCAGCTTACAAGTTGGCCGCGATGAGCAGTTCTTC. Its protein product is CASSLQVGRDEQFF. The chain is built from TRBV11-2 and TRBJ2-1; D call uncertain. The CDR3 has 14 residues. Germline V gene lookup returns CDR1 SGHAT and CDR2 FQNNGV. V gave up 2 bases and J gave up 8 bases, with 13 bases separating them.

J is TRBJ1-6 and V is TRBV4-1; weak D call: TRBD1 (5 bases). This CDR3 region has 17 residues. Between the trimmed V and J ends, which lost 1 base and 6 bases, there was a span of 16 bases. Germline V lookup: CDR1 MGHRA, CDR2 YSYEKL. CDR3 coding DNA: TGCGCCAGCAGCCAAGTACCGGCGGGGCTCGCTAATTCACCCCTCCACTTT. Its protein product is CASSQVPAGLANSPLHF.

This clone was seen just once. The rearrangement links TRBV27 to TRBJ1-4; D is undetermined. The CDR3 is 14 residues long. The V gene's germline CDR1 is MNHEY and CDR2 SMNVEV (reference sequence). Trimming left V 5 bases short and J 0 bases short, with 7 bases between. The CDR3 reads CASSGEATNEKLFF. The CDR3 nucleotides are TGTGCCAGCAGTGGGGAAGCAACTAATGAAAAACTGTTTTTT.

This chain joins TRBV5-8 and TRBJ2-3; unclear D gene. V lost 4 bases to trimming and J lost 0 bases, with 9 bases between them. CDR3 length equals 14 residues. The germline CDR1 and CDR2 sequences are SGHTS and YDEGEE. In nucleotides, the CDR3 is TGTGCCAGCAGCCTTAGCTATAGCACAGATACGCAGTATTTT. Translation: CASSLSYSTDTQYF.

J is TRBJ1-2 and V is TRBV29-1, with 10 bases aligning to TRBD1. The CDR3 contains 12 residues. Germline assignment: CDR1 SQVTM and CDR2 ANQGSEA. With V trimmed by 6 bases and J by 3 bases, 1 base remained unmatched. For the CDR3, the DNA is TGCAGCGTGGACAGGGGGGACTATGGCTACACCTTC. Translation: CSVDRGDYGYTF.

This chain connects TRBV7-6 to TRBJ1-1; D is possibly TRBD1 (5 bases). This CDR3 region has 13 residues. Per the germline V gene, CDR1 is SGHVS and CDR2 is FNYEAQ. Trimming stripped 5 bases from V and 1 base from J, with 8 bases between. CDR3 amino acids: CASSHGQNTEAFF. The CDR3 DNA reads as TGTGCCAGCAGCCACGGACAGAACACTGAAGCTTTCTTT.

V gene TRBV13 combines with J gene TRBJ1-2; the match to TRBD1 covers 7 bases. Germline V gene data show CDR1 as PRHDT and CDR2 as FYEKMQ (reference sequence). The CDR3 is 13 amino acids. Trimming took 5 bases from V and 1 from J; bases not matched to a gene: 1. The CDR3 sequence is CASSPGGNYGYTF. The CDR3 coding sequence is TGTGCCAGCAGCCCAGGGGGTAACTATGGCTACACCTTC.

The V and J genes are TRBV27 and TRBJ1-6, with 7 bases aligning to TRBD1. CDR3 length: 14 amino acids. V shed 2 bases, J shed 9 bases, and the junction held 4 bases outside the gene matches. Per the germline V gene, CDR1 is MNHEY and CDR2 is SMNVEV (reference sequence). Here the CDR3 DNA reads TGTGCCAGCAGTTTAAAGGACAGGCTTTCACCCCTCCACTTT. Translating it yields CASSLKDRLSPLHF.

V is TRBV11-1 and J is TRBJ1-1; unclear D gene. CDR3 length: 13 residues. Trimming took off 3 bases at V and 1 base at J, with 6 bases between the two ends. Germline lookup yields CDR1 SGHAT and CDR2 FQDESV (reference sequence). The chain's CDR3 is CASSFNRNTEAFF. The CDR3 DNA reads TGTGCCAGCAGCTTTAACAGGAACACTGAAGCTTTCTTT.

The rearrangement links TRBV11-2 to TRBJ2-1; D call uncertain. The CDR3 runs to 15 residues. V was pared by 5 bases and J by 1 base, with 12 bases between. CDR1 is SGHAT, CDR2 FQNNGV, per germline. CDR3 bases: TGTGCCAGCAGCCCCCAAGGTGCGTCCTACAATGAGCAGTTCTTC. As protein: CASSPQGASYNEQFF.

This clone showed up just once. The chain joins TRBV28 to TRBJ2-3, with 10 positions matching TRBD2. Trimming at V came to 5 bases and at J to 9 bases, leaving 2 bases not matched to a gene. The CDR3 length is 12 residues. CDR1 MDHEN and CDR2 SYDVKM come from the germline V gene. CDR3 amino acids: CASSLTSGTQYF. The DNA for the CDR3 is TGTGCCAGCAGTCTGACTAGCGGGACGCAGTATTTT.

With regard to this clone: One junction end does not reproduce the germline sequence, and a read error may be involved. The chain employs TRBV7-7 and TRBJ2-5; D might be TRBD1 (5 bases). The germline V gene has CDR1 SSHAT and CDR2 FNYEAQ (reference sequence). This CDR3 contains 13 residues. The CDR3 protein is CASSFGQQETQYF. CDR3 bases: TGTGCTAGCAGCTTCGGACAACAAGAGACCCAGTACTTC.

This clone appeared a few times. This sequence joins TRBV6-5 and TRBJ1-2; 10 bases map to TRBD1. V was pared by 0 bases and J by 6 bases, with 4 bases of the junction left unmatched. This CDR3 comprises 15 residues. Germline loops: CDR1 MNHEY, CDR2 SVGAGI. The DNA of the CDR3 is TGTGCCAGCAGTTACTCGGGACAGGGGTCCGATGGCTACACCTTC. It is translated as CASSYSGQGSDGYTF.